This T cell receptor beta chain was identified in a study of cytomegalovirus exposure and HLA in healthy donors. Findings of the study overall: A prior analysis recorded that most TCR beta V segments were productive about 87% or about 30% of the time.

The PCR contained 60 Vbeta and 13 Jbeta primers. Here immunoSEQ multiplex PCR was the method, and the copy in TCRdb shows in-frame clones only, minus some. This table holds about 180,000 clones, 70% to 80% found once. With V trimmed by 1 base and J by 6 bases, 5 bases remained unmatched. CDR1 is SGHTA, CDR2 FQGNSA, per germline. This CDR3 contains 15 residues. Details on this clone: Its antigen remains unknown.

Sequencing was carried out using PBMCs. The TCR originated in a man aged 60 to 69 in good health and CMV-seronegative. The chain employs TRBV7-2 and TRBJ1-1, with 10 bases aligning to TRBD1. DNA of the CDR3: TGTGCCAGCAGCTTAGTGGGACAGGGGCGCGCTGAAGCTTTCTTT. Residues: CASSLVGQGRAEAFF.